Each of the 14 T cell receptor beta chains below was sequenced from the same sample in a study of blood T cell repertoires in COVID-19. Only in-frame clones appear in the TCRdb table, and some are missing; sequencing was by immunoSEQ multiplex PCR. This sample has some 120,000 clones; 88% occur once, and the top ten carry about 1.5%. The sample taken for sequencing was peripheral blood. The receptors stem from a human donor in a cohort sampled during active COVID-19.

In the case of this clone: Other DNA sequences of this sample code for an identical CDR3. The chain joins TRBV5-1 to TRBJ2-3, with D uncertain. Trimming took 0 bases from V and 0 from J, leaving 8 bases between them. Per germline, CDR1 SGHRS and CDR2 YFSETQ. The CDR3 sequence is 15 residues long. CDR3 coding DNA: TGCGCCAGCAGCTTGGGAGGTGTGAGCACAGATACGCAGTATTTT. Amino acids: CASSLGGVSTDTQYF. The variable domain in full, with the rest retrieved from reference TRBV5-1 and TRBJ2-3, is KAGVTQTPRYLIKTRGQQVTLSCSPISGHRSVSWYQQTPGQGLQFLFEYFSETQRNKGNFPGRFSGRQFSNSRSEMNVSTLELGDSALYLCASSLGGVSTDTQYFGPGTRLTVL.

The table lists this clone with a count of one. The chain is built from TRBV6-6 and TRBJ2-2, with 8 bases identical to TRBD2. The CDR3 spans 13 residues. Germline assignment: CDR1 MNHNY and CDR2 SVGAGI (reference sequence). With V trimmed by 6 bases and J by 8 bases, 5 bases remained unmatched. The CDR3 here is CASRSGRGGELFF. The CDR3 DNA is TGTGCCAGCAGGAGCGGGAGAGGTGGGGAGCTGTTTTTT.

The V and J genes are TRBV14 and TRBJ2-7; TRBD1 agrees at 9 bases. The CDR3 has 14 residues. CDR1 and CDR2 from the germline V gene are SGHDN and FVKESK. J lost 5 bases, V lost 4 bases, and 6 bases had no gene match. In DNA, the CDR3 is TGTGCCAGCAGCCCCGGGACAGGGAGCCACGAGCAGTACTTC. Amino acid sequence: CASSPGTGSHEQYF.

The rearrangement links TRBV5-4 to TRBJ1-6, with TRBD1 matching over 7 bases. The germline CDR1 and CDR2 sequences are SGHNT and YYREEE (reference sequence). The CDR3 totals 16 residues. Trimming at V came to 4 bases and at J to 3 bases, leaving 7 bases not matched to a gene. CDR3 sequence reads: CASSVTGTDYNSPLHF. The CDR3 DNA reads TGTGCCAGCAGCGTTACCGGGACAGACTATAATTCACCCCTCCACTTT.

Notes on this clone: The same CDR3 is also encoded by other DNA sequences in this sample. V gene TRBV5-1 combines with J gene TRBJ1-2, with TRBD1 as a possible D gene (6 bases). The CDR3 spans 16 residues. With 0 bases removed from V and 2 bases from J, the gap between germline ends came to 14 bases. Looked up from germline, CDR1 is SGHRS and CDR2 is YFSETQ. The CDR3 here is CASSLGDSGGNYGYTF. In nucleotides, the CDR3 is TGCGCCAGCAGCTTGGGAGATTCGGGGGGCAACTATGGCTACACCTTC.

The chain couples TRBV7-6 to TRBJ1-1; D may be TRBD1 (6 bases). Germline V gene data show CDR1 as SGHVS and CDR2 as FNYEAQ. The CDR3 is made up of 14 amino acids. The ends were cut back, 2 bases at V and 1 base at J, with 8 bases in the middle. The CDR3 coding sequence is TGTGCCAGCAGCTTACTACAGGGGAACACTGAAGCTTTCTTT. Amino acids: CASSLLQGNTEAFF.

The chain links TRBV7-9 to TRBJ1-1; D call uncertain. The length of the CDR3 is 11 residues. The germline gives CDR1 SEHNR, CDR2 FQNEAQ (reference sequence). V was shortened by 8 bases and J by 4 bases, with 8 bases between the two germline ends. CDR3 in amino acids: CASFARTEAFF. The CDR3 coding sequence is TGTGCCAGCTTTGCGCGCACTGAAGCTTTCTTT.

The chain links TRBV10-3 to TRBJ2-3; possible D gene TRBD2, 5 bases. The CDR3 covers 17 residues. The V gene's germline CDR1 is ENHRY and CDR2 SYGVKD. V was shortened by 0 bases and J by 5 bases, with 18 bases between the two germline ends. CDR3 sequence: CAISESPVASRLDTQYF. The CDR3 DNA reads TGTGCCATCAGTGAGTCGCCCGTGGCTAGCCGTCTAGATACGCAGTATTTT.

This chain uses TRBV12-5 with TRBJ1-3; 11 positions agree with TRBD1. Germline V gives CDR1 LGHNT, CDR2 FRNRAP. The CDR3 totals 15 residues. Unmatched junction bases numbered 4, after V lost 2 bases and J lost 7 bases. CDR3 sequence reads: CASGLSRTGGNTIYF. Here the CDR3 DNA reads TGTGCTAGTGGTTTGTCACGGACAGGGGGCAACACCATATATTTT.

V is TRBV5-1 and J is TRBJ2-6, with D perhaps TRBD1 (6 bases). The CDR3 loop spans 15 amino acids. Trimming cost V 7 bases and J 1 base, with 12 bases left between them. Looked up from germline, CDR1 is SGHRS and CDR2 is YFSETQ. CDR3 in amino acids: CASQRTVSGANVLTF. DNA for the CDR3: TGCGCCAGCCAAAGGACAGTTTCTGGGGCCAACGTCCTGACTTTC.

This sequence joins TRBV4-1 and TRBJ2-1, with TRBD2 matching 9 bases. CDR3 length: 15 residues. CDR1 and CDR2 (germline): MGHRA, YSYEKL. Trimming removed 4 bases from V and 5 bases from J; junction bases left unmatched: 6. This CDR3 is CASSPSGTSNNEQFF. For the CDR3, the DNA is TGCGCCAGCAGCCCTTCGGGGACTAGCAACAATGAGCAGTTCTTC.

This chain links TRBV28 with TRBJ2-7; no reliable D call. The CDR3 spans 14 residues. With 4 bases removed from V and 7 bases from J, the gap between germline ends came to 17 bases. Germline-derived CDR1 and CDR2 are MDHEN and SYDVKM. The CDR3 nucleotides are TGTGCCAGCAGTTCCCCCACGGATCCTAGAGAGCAGTACTTC. Translating it yields CASSSPTDPREQYF.

CDR3 sequence: CASTPGQVPYEQYF. CDR3 sequence (DNA): TGTGCCAGCACCCCGGGACAGGTTCCTTACGAGCAGTACTTC. The J gene is TRBJ2-7, the V gene TRBV28, with TRBD1 matching 8 bases. Losses at the gene ends were 7 bases for V and 4 bases for J; bases not matched to a gene: 9. Germline assignment: CDR1 MDHEN and CDR2 SYDVKM. The CDR3 covers 14 residues.

The V and J genes are TRBV7-2 and TRBJ2-3; D remains ambiguous. V gave up 1 base and J gave up 1 base, with 6 bases separating them. Germline lookup yields CDR1 SGHTA and CDR2 FQGNSA. This CDR3 is 14 amino acids long. DNA for the CDR3: TGTGCCAGCAGCTTAGTGGGCCGCACAGATACGCAGTATTTT. This translates into CASSLVGRTDTQYF.